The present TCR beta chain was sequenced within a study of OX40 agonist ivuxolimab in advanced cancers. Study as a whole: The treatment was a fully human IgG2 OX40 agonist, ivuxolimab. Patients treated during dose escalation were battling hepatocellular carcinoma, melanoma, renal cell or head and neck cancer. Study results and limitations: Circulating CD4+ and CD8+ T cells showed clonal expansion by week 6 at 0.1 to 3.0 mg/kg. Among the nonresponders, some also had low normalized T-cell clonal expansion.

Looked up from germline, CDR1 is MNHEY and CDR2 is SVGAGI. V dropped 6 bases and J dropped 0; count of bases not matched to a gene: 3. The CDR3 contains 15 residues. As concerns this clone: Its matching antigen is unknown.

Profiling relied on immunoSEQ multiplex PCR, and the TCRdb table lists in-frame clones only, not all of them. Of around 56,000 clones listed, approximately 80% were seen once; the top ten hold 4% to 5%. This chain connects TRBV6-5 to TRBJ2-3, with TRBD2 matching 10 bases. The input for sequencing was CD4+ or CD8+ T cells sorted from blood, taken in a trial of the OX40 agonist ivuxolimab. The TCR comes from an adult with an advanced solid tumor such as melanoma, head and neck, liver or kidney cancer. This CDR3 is CASRLAGTSTDTQYF. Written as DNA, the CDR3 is TGTGCCAGCAGACTAGCGGGAACTAGCACAGATACGCAGTATTTT.